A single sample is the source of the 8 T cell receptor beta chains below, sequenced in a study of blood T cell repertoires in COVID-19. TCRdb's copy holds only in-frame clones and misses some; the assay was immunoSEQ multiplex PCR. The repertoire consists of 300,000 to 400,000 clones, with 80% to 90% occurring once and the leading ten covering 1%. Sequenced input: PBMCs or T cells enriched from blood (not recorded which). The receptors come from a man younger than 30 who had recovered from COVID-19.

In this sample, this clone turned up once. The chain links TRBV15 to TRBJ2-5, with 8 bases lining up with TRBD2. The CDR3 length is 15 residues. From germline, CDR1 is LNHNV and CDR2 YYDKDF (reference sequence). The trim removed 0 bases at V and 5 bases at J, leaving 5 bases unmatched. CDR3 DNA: TGTGCCACCAGCAGAGACCTCTCGGGAGGGGAGACCCAGTACTTC. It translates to CATSRDLSGGETQYF.

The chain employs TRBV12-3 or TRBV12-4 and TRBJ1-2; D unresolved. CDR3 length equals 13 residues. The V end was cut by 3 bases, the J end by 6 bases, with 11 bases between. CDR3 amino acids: CASSLSGRDGYTF. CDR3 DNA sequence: TGTGCCAGCAGTTTGTCGGGGAGGGATGGCTACACCTTC.

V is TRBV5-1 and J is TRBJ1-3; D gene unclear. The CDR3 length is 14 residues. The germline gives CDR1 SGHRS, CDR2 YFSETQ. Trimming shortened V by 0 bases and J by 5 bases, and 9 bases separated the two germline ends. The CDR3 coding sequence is TGCGCCAGCAGCTTGGACGGGGTTCGAAACACCATATATTTT. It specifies CASSLDGVRNTIYF.

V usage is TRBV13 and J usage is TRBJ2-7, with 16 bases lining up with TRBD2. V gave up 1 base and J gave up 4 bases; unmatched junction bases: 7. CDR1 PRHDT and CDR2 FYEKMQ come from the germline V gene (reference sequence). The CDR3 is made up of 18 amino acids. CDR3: CASSLEGLAGGPRYEQYF. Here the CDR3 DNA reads TGTGCCAGCAGCTTAGAGGGACTAGCGGGAGGGCCAAGGTACGAGCAGTACTTC.

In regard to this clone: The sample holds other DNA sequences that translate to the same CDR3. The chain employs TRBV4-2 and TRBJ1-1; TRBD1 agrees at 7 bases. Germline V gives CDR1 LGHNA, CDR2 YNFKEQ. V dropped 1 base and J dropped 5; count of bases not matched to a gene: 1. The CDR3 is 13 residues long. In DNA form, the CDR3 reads TGTGCCAGCAGCCAAGCCAGGGGGACTGAAGCTTTCTTT. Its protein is CASSQARGTEAFF.

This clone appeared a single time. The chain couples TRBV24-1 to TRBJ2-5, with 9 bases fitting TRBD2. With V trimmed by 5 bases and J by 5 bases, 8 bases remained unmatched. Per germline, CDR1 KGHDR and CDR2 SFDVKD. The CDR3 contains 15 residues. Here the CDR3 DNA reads TGTGCCACCAGTGCACCTAGCGGGATATCGGAGACCCAGTACTTC. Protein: CATSAPSGISETQYF.

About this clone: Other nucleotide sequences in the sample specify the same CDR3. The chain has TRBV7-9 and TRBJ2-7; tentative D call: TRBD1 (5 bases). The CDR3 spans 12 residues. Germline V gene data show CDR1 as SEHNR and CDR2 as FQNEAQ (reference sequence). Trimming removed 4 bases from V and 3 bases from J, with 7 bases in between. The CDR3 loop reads CASSYQGYEQYF. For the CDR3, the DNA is TGTGCCAGCAGCTACCAGGGCTACGAGCAGTACTTC.

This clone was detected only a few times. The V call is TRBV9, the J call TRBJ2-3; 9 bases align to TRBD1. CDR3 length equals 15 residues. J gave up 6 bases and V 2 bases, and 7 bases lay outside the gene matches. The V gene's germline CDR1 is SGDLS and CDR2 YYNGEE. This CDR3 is CASSVRGQGKDTQYF. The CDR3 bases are TGTGCCAGCAGCGTCCGGGGACAGGGAAAGGATACGCAGTATTTT.